Included here is one T cell receptor (beta chain) sequence, with context. The data stem from a study of blood T cell repertoires in COVID-19. The age range of participants was about 18 to 100 years, with residence in more than 20 US areas. Cohort placement rested on clinical history that participants reported themselves. Sequencing was performed with immunoSEQ multiplex PCR; in TCRdb, only in-frame clones are kept and a portion is missing. The data hold about 260,000 clones, with 85% to 95% observed a single time. Germline V gene lookup returns CDR1 SGHDN and CDR2 FVKESK. V lost 0 bases and J lost 2; bases outside the gene matches: 11. CDR3 size: 18 residues.

The specimen sequenced was PBMCs or T cells enriched from blood (not recorded which). The gene calls are TRBV14 and TRBJ2-7, with TRBD1 identical over 9 bases. The clonotype comes from a man in his forties or fifties who had been exposed to COVID-19. CDR3 DNA sequence: TGTGCCAGCAGCCAAGATTGGGGACAGGGCCCAAGCCCCTACGAGCAGTACTTC. Translated, it gives CASSQDWGQGPSPYEQYF.